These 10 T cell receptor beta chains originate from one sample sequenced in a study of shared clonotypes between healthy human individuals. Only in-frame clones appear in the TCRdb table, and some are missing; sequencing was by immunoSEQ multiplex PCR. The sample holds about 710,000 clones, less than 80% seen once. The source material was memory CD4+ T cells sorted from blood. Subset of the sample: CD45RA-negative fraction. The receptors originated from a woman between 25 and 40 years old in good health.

CDR3 coding DNA: TGTGCCAGTAGTACCACCAGGGAACAGCCCCAGCATTTT. This translates into CASSTTREQPQHF. This chain uses TRBV19 with TRBJ1-5; TRBD1 might be the D (5 bases). Germline CDR1 and CDR2: LNHDA and SQIVND (reference sequence). The CDR3 is 13 residues long. Deletions cut 4 bases from V and 7 bases from J, with 11 bases between. The whole variable domain, filled in from reference TRBV19 and TRBJ1-5, reads DGGITQSPKYLFRKEGQNVTLSCEQNLNHDAMYWYRQDPGQGLRLIYYSQIVNDFQKGDIAEGYSVSREKKESFPLTVTSAQKNPTAFYLCASSTTREQPQHFGDGTRLSIL.

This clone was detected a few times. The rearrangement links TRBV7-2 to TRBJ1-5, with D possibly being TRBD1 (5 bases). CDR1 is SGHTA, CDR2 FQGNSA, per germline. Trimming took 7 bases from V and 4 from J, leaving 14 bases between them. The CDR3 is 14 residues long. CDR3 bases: TGTGCCAGCACCACCCACGGGGGTAATCAGCCCCAGCATTTT. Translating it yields CASTTHGGNQPQHF.

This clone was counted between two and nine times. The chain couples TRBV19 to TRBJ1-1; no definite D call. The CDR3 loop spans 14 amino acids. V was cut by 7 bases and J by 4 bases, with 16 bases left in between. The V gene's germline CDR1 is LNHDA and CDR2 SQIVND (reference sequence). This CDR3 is CASTNPPWGTEAFF. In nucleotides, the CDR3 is TGTGCCAGTACCAACCCCCCCTGGGGCACTGAAGCTTTCTTT.

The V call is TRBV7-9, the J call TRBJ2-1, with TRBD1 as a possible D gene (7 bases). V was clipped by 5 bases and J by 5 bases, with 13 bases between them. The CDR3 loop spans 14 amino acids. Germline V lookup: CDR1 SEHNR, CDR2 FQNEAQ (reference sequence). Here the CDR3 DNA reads TGTGCCAGCAGCCCCCCCAGGGGGGACAATGAGCAGTTCTTC. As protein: CASSPPRGDNEQFF.

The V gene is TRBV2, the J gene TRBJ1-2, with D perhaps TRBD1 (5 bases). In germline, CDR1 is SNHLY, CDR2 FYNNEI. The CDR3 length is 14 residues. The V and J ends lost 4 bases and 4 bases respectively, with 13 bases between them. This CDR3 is CASSATRGRYGYTF. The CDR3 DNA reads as TGTGCCAGCAGTGCTACGAGGGGTCGCTATGGCTACACCTTC.

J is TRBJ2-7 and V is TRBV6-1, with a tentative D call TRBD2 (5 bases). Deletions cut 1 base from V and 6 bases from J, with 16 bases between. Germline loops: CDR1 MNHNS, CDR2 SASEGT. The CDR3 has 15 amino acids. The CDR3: CASSEVWVLGSEQYF. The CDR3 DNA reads TGTGCCAGCAGTGAAGTTTGGGTTTTGGGGAGCGAGCAGTACTTC.

In DNA form, the CDR3 reads TGTGCCAGCAGTTTACCACAGGGTCATAACTATGGCTACACCTTC. This codes for CASSLPQGHNYGYTF. The rearrangement uses TRBV28 and TRBJ1-2, with D possibly matching TRBD1 (6 bases). V was clipped by 2 bases and J by 1 base, with 11 bases between them. This CDR3 is 15 amino acids long. In germline, CDR1 is MDHEN, CDR2 SYDVKM.

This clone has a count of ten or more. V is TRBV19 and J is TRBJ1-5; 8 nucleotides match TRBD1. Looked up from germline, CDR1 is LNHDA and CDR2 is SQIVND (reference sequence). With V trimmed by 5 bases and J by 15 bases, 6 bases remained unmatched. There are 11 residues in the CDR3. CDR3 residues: CASSLQGDPHF. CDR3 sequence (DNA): TGTGCCAGTAGTCTACAGGGGGATCCGCATTTT. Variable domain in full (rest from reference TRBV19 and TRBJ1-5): DGGITQSPKYLFRKEGQNVTLSCEQNLNHDAMYWYRQDPGQGLRLIYYSQIVNDFQKGDIAEGYSVSREKKESFPLTVTSAQKNPTAFYLCASSLQGDPHFGDGTRLSIL.

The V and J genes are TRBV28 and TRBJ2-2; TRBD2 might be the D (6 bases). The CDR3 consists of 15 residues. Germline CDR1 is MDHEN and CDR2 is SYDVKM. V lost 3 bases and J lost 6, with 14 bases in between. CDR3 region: CASSFGTGWPGELFF. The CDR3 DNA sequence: TGTGCCAGCAGTTTTGGGACTGGGTGGCCCGGGGAGCTGTTTTTT.

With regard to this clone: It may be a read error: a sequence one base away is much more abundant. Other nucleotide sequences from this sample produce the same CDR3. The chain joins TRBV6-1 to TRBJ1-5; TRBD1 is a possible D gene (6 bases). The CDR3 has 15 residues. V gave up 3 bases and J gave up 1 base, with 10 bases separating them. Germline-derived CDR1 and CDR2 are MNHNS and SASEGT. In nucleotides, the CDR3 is TGTGCCAGCAGTGACAACAGGGCGAGCAATCAGCCCCAGCATTTT. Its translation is CASSDNRASNQPQHF.